This paragraph reports one TCR beta chain. Its antigen remains unidentified. This specimen comes from a study of T cell responses to AZD1222 COVID-19 vaccine. Study-level results: The donor cohort was predominantly white British with a female majority, and clonal diversity may have been underestimated. Vaccine-associated CD4 TCRs ranged over spike, dominating at 160-218 and 743-854. Just five to seven people given AZD1222 tested seropositive at baseline. Variant regions that are unmutated are reportedly the target of nearly half of spike-specific TCRs.

The data were produced by immunoSEQ multiplex PCR, yet TCRdb's version contains in-frame clones alone and is incomplete. The sample carries some 150,000 clones, approximately 93% recorded once. This clonotype was obtained from an adult in good health. This sample comprised peripheral blood, obtained on day 0 of MenACWY control vaccination.

Here the CDR3 DNA reads TGTGCCAGCTCGCCTATTTTTGCTTCAGGGGGCGAGAGGTCCACTGAAGCTTTCTTT. This encodes CASSPIFASGGERSTEAFF. The gene calls are TRBV18 and TRBJ1-1; 8 nucleotides align to TRBD1. V shed 6 bases and J 4 bases; nucleotides not matched to a gene: 22. The germline V gene has CDR1 KGHSH and CDR2 LQKENI. The CDR3 is 19 amino acids.